One and the same sample provided the 9 T cell receptor beta chains below, sequenced in a study of cytomegalovirus exposure and HLA in healthy donors. The study ran its PCR with 60 Vbeta and 13 Jbeta primers. Clones were read by immunoSEQ multiplex PCR, and TCRdb kept only the in-frame ones, dropping some. The sample shows approximately 61,000 clones, about 80% of them seen only once. The sequencing sample was made of PBMCs. The receptors stem from a man in his fifties or sixties in good health and CMV-seropositive.

This chain joins TRBV28 and TRBJ2-1, with TRBD1 matching over 9 bases. In germline, CDR1 is MDHEN, CDR2 SYDVKM. The junction had 0 bases not matched to a gene; V was cut back by 6 bases and J by 0 bases. The CDR3 contains 14 residues. CDR3 protein: CASRTGGSYNEQFF. The CDR3 coding sequence is TGTGCCAGCAGGACAGGGGGCTCCTACAATGAGCAGTTCTTC.

A single count supports this clone. One junction end disagrees with the germline gene, perhaps due to a read error. This sequence joins TRBV30 and TRBJ1-5; unclear D gene. Per germline, CDR1 GTSNPN and CDR2 SVGIG (reference sequence). The CDR3 covers 12 residues. As DNA, the CDR3 is TGTGCCTGGAGTGTGGGCAATCAGCCCCAGCACTTT. This gives the protein CAWSVGNQPQHF.

The rearrangement links TRBV7-2 to TRBJ1-2; D not resolved. Between the trimmed V and J ends, which lost 2 bases and 3 bases, there was a span of 19 bases. Germline lookup yields CDR1 SGHTA and CDR2 FQGNSA. This CDR3 comprises 17 residues. The CDR3 reads CASSLNHLRMGYYGYTF. The CDR3 DNA reads as TGTGCCAGCAGCTTAAATCACCTTCGAATGGGCTACTATGGCTACACCTTC. The whole variable domain, filled in from reference TRBV7-2 and TRBJ1-2, reads GAGVSQSPSNKVTEKGKDVELRCDPISGHTALYWYRQSLGQGLEFLIYFQGNSAPDKSGLPSDRFSAERTGGSVSTLTIQRTQQEDSAVYLCASSLNHLRMGYYGYTFGSGTRLTVV.

The chain carries TRBV6-1 and TRBJ2-1; 8 nucleotides match TRBD1. Germline V gene data show CDR1 as MNHNS and CDR2 as SASEGT. The length of the CDR3 is 14 residues. Trimming removed 5 bases from V and 6 bases from J; junction bases left unmatched: 6. As DNA, the CDR3 is TGTGCCAGCAGTCAGGGGGCGGTCGGCAATGAGCAGTTCTTC. This sequence encodes CASSQGAVGNEQFF.

This chain links TRBV10-1 with TRBJ2-1, with TRBD2 identical over 11 bases. The CDR3 has 16 residues. CDR1 WNHNN and CDR2 SYGVQD come from the germline V gene (reference sequence). The V segment lost 7 bases and the J segment 10 bases; nucleotides outside the gene matches: 15. The CDR3, as DNA: TGCGCCAGCATGGGGGACGACCGACTAGCGGGAAACGAGCAGTTCTTC. Encoded protein: CASMGDDRLAGNEQFF.

The chain uses TRBV9 and TRBJ2-3; TRBD2 aligns across 12 bases. The CDR3 length is 17 residues. CDR1 and CDR2 from the germline V gene are SGDLS and YYNGEE. The junction had 5 bases not matched to a gene; V was cut back by 0 bases and J by 3 bases. The CDR3 is CASSVALTSGRTDTQYF. CDR3 sequence (DNA): TGTGCCAGCAGCGTAGCCTTGACTAGCGGGAGAACAGATACGCAGTATTTT.

The chain carries TRBV6-1 and TRBJ2-5; 8 bases line up with TRBD1. The J call may be wrong; the DNA end is better matched by TRBJ2-7. This CDR3 is 14 amino acids long. The germline gives CDR1 MNHNS, CDR2 SASEGT. CDR3 residues: CASSDGQGFNEQYF. For the CDR3, the DNA is TGTGCCAGCAGTGATGGACAGGGTTTCAACGAGCAGTACTTC.

CDR3: CATSSWDSEWNEQFF. Here the CDR3 DNA reads TGTGCCACCAGCTCATGGGACAGTGAGTGGAATGAGCAGTTCTTC. The J gene is TRBJ2-1, the V gene TRBV15, with 7 bases aligning to TRBD1. J lost 7 bases, V lost 5 bases, and 11 bases had no gene match. Germline assignment: CDR1 LNHNV and CDR2 YYDKDF (reference sequence). The CDR3 covers 15 residues.

This clone was counted only a few times. V and J are TRBV14 and TRBJ1-1; no reliable D call. V lost 0 bases and J 5 bases, leaving 7 bases between the germline ends. In germline, CDR1 is SGHDN, CDR2 FVKESK. The CDR3 totals 13 residues. CDR3: CASSQDLLTEAFF. For the CDR3, the DNA is TGTGCCAGCAGCCAAGATCTCTTGACTGAAGCTTTCTTT.